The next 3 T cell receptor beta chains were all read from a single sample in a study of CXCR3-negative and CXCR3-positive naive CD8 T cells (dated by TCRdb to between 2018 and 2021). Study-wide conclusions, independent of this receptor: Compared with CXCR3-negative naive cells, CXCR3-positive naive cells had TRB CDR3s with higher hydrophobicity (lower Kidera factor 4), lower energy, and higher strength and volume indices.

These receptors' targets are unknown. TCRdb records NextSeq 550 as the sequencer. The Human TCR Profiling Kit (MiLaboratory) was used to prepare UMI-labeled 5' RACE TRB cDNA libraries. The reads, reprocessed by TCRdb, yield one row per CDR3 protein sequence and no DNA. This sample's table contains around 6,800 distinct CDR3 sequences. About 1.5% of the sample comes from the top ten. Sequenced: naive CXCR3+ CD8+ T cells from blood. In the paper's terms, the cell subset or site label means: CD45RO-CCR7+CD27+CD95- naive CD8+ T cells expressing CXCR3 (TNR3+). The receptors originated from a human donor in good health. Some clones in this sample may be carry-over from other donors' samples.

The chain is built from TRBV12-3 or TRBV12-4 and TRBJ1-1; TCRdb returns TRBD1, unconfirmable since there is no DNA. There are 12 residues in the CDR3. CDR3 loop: CASSLTVSEAFF.

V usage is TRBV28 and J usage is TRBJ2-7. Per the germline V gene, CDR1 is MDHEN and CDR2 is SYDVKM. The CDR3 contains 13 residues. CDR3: CASSFGQTYEQYF.

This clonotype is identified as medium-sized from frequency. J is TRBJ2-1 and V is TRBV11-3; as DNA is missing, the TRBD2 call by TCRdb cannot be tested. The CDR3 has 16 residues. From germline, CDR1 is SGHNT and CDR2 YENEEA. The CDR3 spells CASSLRLAGAHNEQFF.